This entry lists 18 T cell receptor beta chains sequenced from one sample in a study of cytomegalovirus exposure and HLA in healthy donors. The repertoire was sequenced with immunoSEQ multiplex PCR; TCRdb's copy has only in-frame clones and lacks some. Of about 340,000 clones in the sample, roughly 88% were seen once. The specimen sequenced was PBMCs. All receptors derive from a woman under 30 in good health and CMV-seronegative.

This clone appeared once. This chain connects TRBV28 to TRBJ1-2; 7 nucleotides line up with TRBD1. CDR1 MDHEN and CDR2 SYDVKM come from the germline V gene. The CDR3 consists of 14 residues. Trimming cost V 5 bases and J 4 bases; bases outside gene matches: 7. The CDR3 coding sequence is TGTGCCAGCAGTCCAGGGGGACAGCCCTATGGCTACACCTTC. Its protein is CASSPGGQPYGYTF.

The chain is built from TRBV29-1 and TRBJ2-3, with a possible D match to TRBD2 (5 bases). The germline V gene has CDR1 SQVTM and CDR2 ANQGSEA. Trimming removed 5 bases from V and 6 bases from J, with 12 bases in between. CDR3 length: 12 amino acids. The CDR3 here is CSVQGSSDTQYF. As DNA, the CDR3 is TGCAGCGTTCAAGGGAGTAGTGATACGCAGTATTTT.

This clone showed up just once. This rearrangement joins TRBV7-6 to TRBJ2-3; the match to TRBD1 covers 8 bases. In germline, CDR1 is SGHVS, CDR2 FNYEAQ. J lost 4 bases, V lost 0 bases, and 6 bases had no gene match. The CDR3 runs to 16 residues. The CDR3 coding sequence is TGTGCCAGCAGCTTAGCCCCAGGGGGCCGGGCAGATACGCAGTATTTT. Protein sequence: CASSLAPGGRADTQYF.

This chain links TRBV25-1 with TRBJ1-2, with D maybe TRBD1 (6 bases). V was trimmed by 3 bases and J by 4 bases, leaving 15 bases between them. Germline V gene sequence: CDR1 MGHDK, CDR2 SYGVNS. The CDR3 has 15 residues. The CDR3 here is CASSDAGVFSYGYTF. The CDR3 DNA sequence: TGTGCCAGCAGTGATGCAGGGGTTTTTTCCTATGGCTACACCTTC.

The V gene is TRBV19, the J gene TRBJ1-5; D call uncertain. V was shortened by 4 bases and J by 7 bases, with 14 bases between the two germline ends. The germline V gene encodes CDR1 LNHDA and CDR2 SQIVND (reference sequence). The length of the CDR3 is 14 residues. The CDR3 region is CASSTDFMAQPQHF. CDR3 sequence (DNA): TGTGCCAGTAGTACGGACTTCATGGCCCAGCCCCAGCATTTT.

The V call is TRBV10-3, the J call TRBJ2-5; 9 bases map to TRBD2. This CDR3 spans 14 amino acids. Germline CDR1 ENHRY, CDR2 SYGVKD. With V trimmed by 2 bases and J by 2 bases, 0 bases remained unmatched. This CDR3 is CAISETSGQETQYF. DNA for the CDR3: TGTGCCATCAGTGAGACTAGCGGGCAAGAGACCCAGTACTTC.

The chain joins TRBV7-6 to TRBJ2-7, with a possible D match to TRBD1 (6 bases). Germline CDR1 is SGHVS and CDR2 is FNYEAQ. V lost 5 bases and J 5 bases, leaving 28 bases between the germline ends. There are 18 residues in the CDR3. The CDR3 sequence: CASSLRPAGTNKGHEQYF. The CDR3 DNA reads TGTGCCAGCAGCCTCAGGCCTGCCGGGACAAATAAGGGACACGAGCAGTACTTC.

The chain carries TRBV11-1 and TRBJ2-5; 10 bases map to TRBD1. The length of the CDR3 is 17 residues. V shed 6 bases, J shed 5 bases, and the junction held 15 bases outside the gene matches. Germline assignment: CDR1 SGHAT and CDR2 FQDESV (reference sequence). The CDR3 spells CASSPAGRQGAGETQYF. The CDR3 DNA reads as TGTGCCAGCAGTCCTGCGGGCCGACAGGGGGCCGGCGAGACCCAGTACTTC.

This clone was seen only a few times. J is TRBJ2-7 and V is TRBV18; 11 bases align to TRBD1. The CDR3 is made up of 13 amino acids. V gave up 5 bases and J gave up 5 bases; unmatched junction bases: 2. Germline V lookup: CDR1 KGHSH, CDR2 LQKENI. The CDR3 DNA sequence: TGTGCCAGCTCAAGGACAGGGGGCCACGAGCAGTACTTC. It yields the protein CASSRTGGHEQYF.

This clone was recorded once. The gene calls are TRBV10-3 and TRBJ2-7; D remains ambiguous. Trimming cost V 4 bases and J 7 bases, with 20 bases left between them. CDR3 size: 15 residues. The germline V gene encodes CDR1 ENHRY and CDR2 SYGVKD. The CDR3 reads CAISASLEAPLEQYF. The CDR3 DNA is TGTGCCATCAGTGCGAGCCTCGAGGCCCCGTTAGAGCAGTACTTC.

The chain employs TRBV7-2 and TRBJ2-7; 9 bases are a match to TRBD2. The CDR3 consists of 12 residues. Germline CDR1 is SGHTA and CDR2 is FQGNSA. Unmatched junction bases numbered 5, after V lost 8 bases and J lost 6 bases. DNA of the CDR3: TGTGCCAGCGGGACTAGCCCTCTCGAGCAGTACTTC. Its protein product is CASGTSPLEQYF. The full variable domain, its missing parts supplied by reference TRBV7-2 and TRBJ2-7, is GAGVSQSPSNKVTEKGKDVELRCDPISGHTALYWYRQSLGQGLEFLIYFQGNSAPDKSGLPSDRFSAERTGGSVSTLTIQRTQQEDSAVYLCASGTSPLEQYFGPGTRLTVT.

This clone was seen only once. Within the sample, other DNA sequences also encode this same CDR3. The rearrangement joins TRBV5-1 to TRBJ2-3, with D unclear. Trimming left V 0 bases short and J 2 bases short, with 7 bases between. CDR1 is SGHRS and CDR2 is YFSETQ in the germline V gene. The CDR3 has 14 amino acids. The DNA for the CDR3 is TGCGCCAGCAGCTTGGGACAACACACAGATACGCAGTATTTT. Translating gives CASSLGQHTDTQYF.

This clone came up many times. The chain is built from TRBV18 and TRBJ2-7; the match to TRBD2 covers 7 bases. This CDR3 has 14 amino acids. Losses at the gene ends were 5 bases for V and 3 bases for J; bases not matched to a gene: 7. CDR1 and CDR2 (germline): KGHSH, LQKENI. CDR3 nucleotides: TGTGCCAGCTCAGAGACTAGCCTTTTCTACGAGCAGTACTTC. This translates into CASSETSLFYEQYF. Full variable domain (outside the CDR3, taken from reference TRBV18 and TRBJ2-7): NAGVMQNPRHLVRRRGQEARLRCSPMKGHSHVYWYRQLPEEGLKFMVYLQKENIIDESGMPKERFSAEFPKEGPSILRIQQVVRGDSAAYFCASSETSLFYEQYFGPGTRLTVT.

The rearrangement links TRBV5-1 to TRBJ1-5; TRBD1 might be the D (5 bases). The V and J ends lost 0 bases and 3 bases respectively, with 7 bases between them. In germline, CDR1 is SGHRS, CDR2 YFSETQ. The CDR3 covers 14 residues. CDR3 residues: CASSLGQPNQPQHF. CDR3 nucleotides: TGCGCCAGCAGCTTGGGACAGCCCAATCAGCCCCAGCATTTT. Full variable domain (missing parts from reference TRBV5-1 and TRBJ1-5): KAGVTQTPRYLIKTRGQQVTLSCSPISGHRSVSWYQQTPGQGLQFLFEYFSETQRNKGNFPGRFSGRQFSNSRSEMNVSTLELGDSALYLCASSLGQPNQPQHFGDGTRLSIL.

In this sample, this clone turned up once. The J gene is TRBJ1-1, the V gene TRBV5-6, with a weak D call TRBD1 (5 bases). Germline V gene sequence: CDR1 SGHDT, CDR2 YYEEEE. This CDR3 is 15 amino acids long. Deletions cut 0 bases from V and 0 bases from J, with 9 bases between. CDR3 sequence: CASSLGPQVNTEAFF. Here the CDR3 DNA reads TGTGCCAGCAGCTTGGGCCCACAGGTGAACACTGAAGCTTTCTTT.

The chain combines TRBV28 with TRBJ2-5; the D is unclear. CDR1 MDHEN and CDR2 SYDVKM come from the germline V gene. The V end lost 7 bases, the J end lost 4 bases, and 7 bases lay between the germline ends. This CDR3 contains 11 residues. The CDR3 region is CASTGAETQYF. The CDR3 region has the DNA TGTGCCAGCACCGGAGCAGAGACCCAGTACTTC.

This clone was seen just once. Other DNA sequences from this sample encode an identical CDR3 as well. The CDR3 DNA is TGTGCCAGCAGTTACGGGCGGGGGTCCTACGAGCAGTACTTC. Encoded protein: CASSYGRGSYEQYF. This rearrangement joins TRBV6-5 to TRBJ2-7; 7 bases fit TRBD2. Germline V lookup: CDR1 MNHEY, CDR2 SVGAGI. The CDR3 has 14 residues. Trimming removed 2 bases from V and 1 base from J; junction bases left unmatched: 2.

The rearrangement uses TRBV2 and TRBJ2-2; 7 bases agree with TRBD1. Trimming removed 4 bases from V and 7 bases from J; junction bases left unmatched: 9. The V gene's germline CDR1 is SNHLY and CDR2 FYNNEI. The CDR3 totals 15 residues. CDR3 DNA: TGTGCCAGCAGTGGGTCTACAGGGGCCAGCGGGGAGCTGTTTTTT. Amino acid sequence: CASSGSTGASGELFF.